This T cell receptor (beta chain) is drawn from a study of vaccination and CD4 T cells after COVID-19. Findings of the study overall: Within the convalescent patients, a median approximately 86% of the SARS-CoV-2-reactive clones were ones that appeared only post-vaccination.

The treatment is: roughly 10-day PBMC culture with coronavirus spike peptide pools or control peptides (ViraFEST assay). This clonotype has a single count. Its cognate antigen is unknown. Germline V CDR1 and CDR2: LNHDA, SQIVND (reference sequence). Trimming left V 2 bases short and J 4 bases short, with 9 bases between. This CDR3 region has 14 residues. An Oncomine TCR Beta short-read assay was used to sequence the DNA from cultured CD4+ T cells. From cultured CD4+ T cells, genomic DNA was extracted. One entry per CDR3 protein, called by TCRdb with MiXCR from the PCR reads. The table includes some 11,000 distinct CDR3 sequences, around half detected once.

The sample taken for sequencing was CD4+ T cells from blood, cultured in vitro. The TCR sequence derives from a human donor who had recovered from COVID-19. The J gene is TRBJ1-5, the V gene TRBV19; weak D call: TRBD1 (5 bases). CDR3 protein: CASSILEGNQPQHF. The DNA for the CDR3 is TGTGCCAGTAGTATATTGGAGGGGAATCAGCCCCAGCATTTT. The whole variable domain, remainder taken from reference TRBV19 and TRBJ1-5, is DGGITQSPKYLFRKEGQNVTLSCEQNLNHDAMYWYRQDPGQGLRLIYYSQIVNDFQKGDIAEGYSVSREKKESFPLTVTSAQKNPTAFYLCASSILEGNQPQHFGDGTRLSIL.